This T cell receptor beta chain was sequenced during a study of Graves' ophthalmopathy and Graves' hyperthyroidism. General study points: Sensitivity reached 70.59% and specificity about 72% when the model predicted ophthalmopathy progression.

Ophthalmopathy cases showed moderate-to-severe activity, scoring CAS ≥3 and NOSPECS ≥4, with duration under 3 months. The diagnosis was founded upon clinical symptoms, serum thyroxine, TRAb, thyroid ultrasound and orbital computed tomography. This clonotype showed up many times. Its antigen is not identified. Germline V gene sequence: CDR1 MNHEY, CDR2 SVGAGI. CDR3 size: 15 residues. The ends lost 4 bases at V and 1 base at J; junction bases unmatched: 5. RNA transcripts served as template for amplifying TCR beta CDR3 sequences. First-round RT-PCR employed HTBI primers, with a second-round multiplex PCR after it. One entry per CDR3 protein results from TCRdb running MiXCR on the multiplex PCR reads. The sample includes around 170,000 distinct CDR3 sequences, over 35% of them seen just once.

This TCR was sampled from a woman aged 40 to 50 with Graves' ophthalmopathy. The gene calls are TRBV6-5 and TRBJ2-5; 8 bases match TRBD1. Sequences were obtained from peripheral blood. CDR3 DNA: TGTGCCAGCAGTTTGGGACAGGCATCCCAAGAGACCCAGTACTTC. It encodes CASSLGQASQETQYF.